This T cell receptor (beta chain) was sequenced in a study of T cells in Graves' hyperthyroidism and ophthalmopathy. Participants, patients aged 18 to 65, had newly diagnosed hyperthyroidism with a duration under 2 months. Uncontrolled infections, other autoimmune diseases, pregnancy or lactation led to exclusion of patients. Amplification of TCR beta CDR3 regions was performed using RNA transcripts as template. Primed by the HTBI set, a first-round RT-PCR was run on the TCR CDR3. Each CDR3 protein gets one entry after TCRdb re-called the multiplex PCR reads with MiXCR. This sample yields 300,000 or so distinct CDR3 sequences, of which around a fifth are seen a single time; around half belongs to the top ten. Study observations and caveats: A model of 13 V-J features distinguished ophthalmopathy from stable hyperthyroidism.

The germline V gene encodes CDR1 MDHEN and CDR2 SYDVKM. The CDR3 has 15 residues. V was trimmed by 6 bases and J by 1 base, leaving 15 bases between them. This clonotype was counted once. Its matching antigen is unknown. The rearrangement joins TRBV28 to TRBJ2-5; possibly TRBD1 for D (6 bases). The receptor comes from a woman aged 45-59 years with Graves' hyperthyroidism. The sample comprised blood. In DNA, the CDR3 is TGTGCCAGCAGCAATTCTCAGGGGACCCAAGAGACCCAGTACTTC. Its translation: CASSNSQGTQETQYF.